This entry features one T cell receptor beta chain sequence. The data originate from a study of human T cells and chemical hapten exposure. Study in general: The upper back received 0.01% DPC by patch testing, with results read at 6 days. There were per-sample TCR yield variations, arising mainly from small pooled library volume differences.

The CDR3 runs 16 residues. Per germline, CDR1 SQVTM and CDR2 ANQGSEA. The V and J ends lost 1 base and 7 bases, in that order; junction bases with no gene match: 12. The library tagged individual cDNA molecules with unique molecular identifiers. In the source study's methods: From approximately 20,000 to 700,000 TCRs were found per sample, with a median of around 96,000. TCRdb redid the calling of the RACE reads with MiXCR, one entry per CDR3 protein. None of the V and J calls come from the authors' own analysis; TCRdb made them. This table holds around 360,000 distinct CDR3 sequences, over 6% found once. The time point was: patch test 2, 6 weeks after DPC sensitization. The treatment denotes: therapeutic diphenylcyclopropenone sensitization with weekly scalp DPC.

The sequence derives from a woman younger than 35 with alopecia areata. Some clones in this sample may be carry-over from other donors' samples. This chain links TRBV29-1 with TRBJ2-3, with 9 bases fitting TRBD1. The sequencing used whole blood, collected in connection with sensitization to the hapten diphenylcyclopropenone (DPC). CDR3 residues: CSVEARTGAVLYTQYF. For the CDR3, the DNA is TGCAGCGTTGAAGCGAGGACAGGGGCGGTATTATATACGCAGTATTTT.